The rows below give T cell receptor beta chains drawn from one sample of a study of PD-L1 blockade in urothelial cancer. Clones were sequenced by immunoSEQ multiplex PCR, and TCRdb holds only the in-frame ones, with some missing. This sample carries almost 50,000 clones, about 81% of them seen once, and the ten largest clones take approximately 3%. The sample here was PBMCs, taken around atezolizumab (anti-PD-L1) treatment. The receptors were gathered from a man between 65 and 85 years old with urothelial cancer. CDR3s include the opening cysteine and the closing phenylalanine or tryptophan. D genes are given only for firm matches. Some rows mark clone size as missing; the rest say once, few, many or name a class of expanded clone.

clone_size j_call v_call d_call cdr3_nt cdr3_aa
. TRBJ1-1 TRBV7-9 . TGTGCCAGCACCCCGGCGGGGAAGTTGAACACTGAAGCTTTCTTT CASTPAGKLNTEAFF
. TRBJ2-3 TRBV11-3 . TGTGCCAGCAGCTCCCGAAGTGGGAGTCGCACAGATACGCAGTATTTT CASSSRSGSRTDTQYF
. TRBJ1-2 TRBV27 . TGTGCCAGCAGTTCCGGCGGACAGAACGACTACGGCTACACCTTC CASSSGGQNDYGYTF
. TRBJ2-7 TRBV5-1 TRBD1 TGCGCCAGCAGCCCGGGACAGGGAGGCGAGCAGTACTTC CASSPGQGGEQYF
. TRBJ2-7 TRBV4-2 TRBD2 TGTGCCAGCAGCCCGATCCGGGGGGTAGCGGGAGGCCCGGGCGAGCAGTACTTC CASSPIRGVAGGPGEQYF
. TRBJ2-1 TRBV5-1 TRBD2 TGCGCCAGCAGCCCGGGAGGAGCGGGAGGACGGGAGCAGTTCTTC CASSPGGAGGREQFF
. TRBJ2-7 TRBV7-2 TRBD2 TGTGCCAGCAGCCTAACTAGCGGGGTCTCCTACGAGCAGTACTTC CASSLTSGVSYEQYF
. TRBJ2-3 TRBV28 . TGTGCCAGCAGCTTAGCGGATACGCAGTATTTT CASSLADTQYF
. TRBJ2-3 TRBV30 . TGTGCCTGGAGCTATCAGGGAATAAATACGCAGTATTTT CAWSYQGINTQYF
once TRBJ1-5 TRBV19 . TGTGCCAGTAGTATGTACGCAGGGAATAGCAATCAGCCCCAGCATTTT CASSMYAGNSNQPQHF
once TRBJ2-3 TRBV18 TRBD1 TGTGCCAGCTCACCAGGACAGGGATCAGATACGCAGTATTTT CASSPGQGSDTQYF
. TRBJ2-3 TRBV29-1 TRBD2 TGCAGCGCCGGGGGGGATACGCAGTATTTT CSAGGDTQYF
. TRBJ1-5 TRBV19 . TGTGCCAGTAGGGACAGTAGCAATCAGCCCCAGCATTTT CASRDSSNQPQHF
. TRBJ2-7 TRBV7-2 TRBD1 TGTGCCAGCAGCTCCAGACAGGGAACCTACGAGCAGTACTTC CASSSRQGTYEQYF
. TRBJ1-5 TRBV27 . TGTGCCAGCAGTTTGACGGGGGATCAGCCCCAGCATTTT CASSLTGDQPQHF
. TRBJ2-7 TRBV5-6 TRBD1 TGTGCCAGCAGCTTTTTTGACAGGGAGTACGAGCAGTACTTC CASSFFDREYEQYF
. TRBJ2-1 TRBV4-1 TRBD2 TGCGCCAGCAGCCGAGGTAGCGGGAGCAGCTTCTCCTACAATGAGCAGTTCTTC CASSRGSGSSFSYNEQFF
. TRBJ2-1 TRBV4-1 . TGCGCCAGCAGCCAGCTAGATCCCCTCGAGCAGTTCTTC CASSQLDPLEQFF
. TRBJ2-3 TRBV15 TRBD2 TGTGCCACCAGCAGAGCACTAGCGGGGGGGGCAGATACGCAGTATTTT CATSRALAGGADTQYF
. TRBJ1-1 TRBV6-6 TRBD1 TGTGCCAGCAGTTATAGGGGACAGGGGGCTAACACTGAAGCTTTCTTT CASSYRGQGANTEAFF
. TRBJ1-2 TRBV6-6 . TGTGCCAGCAGTTACTCCGAAGAGGACTATGGCTACACCTTC CASSYSEEDYGYTF
. TRBJ1-2 TRBV7-8 . TGTGCCAGCAGCTTAGCGTCTCCAGGGCAGGGCTATGGCTACACCTTC CASSLASPGQGYGYTF
. TRBJ2-6 TRBV4-1 TRBD2 TGCGCCAGCAGCCAAGGACTAGCGGGAGATCGCTCTGGGGCCAACGTCCTGACTTTC CASSQGLAGDRSGANVLTF
. TRBJ2-5 TRBV18 TRBD1 TGTGCCAGCTCAGGCGCCGGGACAGCCCAAGAGACCCAGTACTTC CASSGAGTAQETQYF
. TRBJ1-5 TRBV5-1 . TGCGCCAGCAGCTTGGACAGGGATCAGCCCCAGCATTTT CASSLDRDQPQHF
. TRBJ2-3 TRBV25-1 . TGTGCCAGCAGTGAATCAGGCAAAGATACGCAGTATTTT CASSESGKDTQYF
. TRBJ2-1 TRBV5-1 . TGCGCCAGCAGCTTGCGAGGGGGTTCGAATGAGCAGTTCTTC CASSLRGGSNEQFF
. TRBJ2-6 TRBV7-9 TRBD1 TGTGCCAGCAGCCCAGGGGGCTCTGGGGCCAACGTCCTGACTTTC CASSPGGSGANVLTF
. TRBJ1-2 TRBV6-5 . TGTGCCAGCAGTTACGGGGAGGGTAACTTC CASSYGEGNF
once TRBJ2-7 TRBV7-2 TRBD2 TGTGCCAGCAGCTTCGGGGGGACTACGCAGCGGGAGCAGTACTTC CASSFGGTTQREQYF
. TRBJ1-1 TRBV4-2 . TGTGCCAGCAGCCAAGACTCCGATTTCGGGGGGGGGACTGAAGCTTTCTTT CASSQDSDFGGGTEAFF
once TRBJ2-7 TRBV19 TRBD2 TGTGCCAGTAGTATGCAGCTAGCGGGGGCCTCGAGCTCCTACGAGCAGTACTTC CASSMQLAGASSSYEQYF
. TRBJ2-7 TRBV7-2 . TGTGCCAGCAGCTTAATAGGGGGCGAGCAGTACTTC CASSLIGGEQYF
few TRBJ1-1 TRBV30 . TGTGCCTGGACCGCAGGAGGCGGTAGCACTGAAGCTTTCTTT CAWTAGGGSTEAFF
once TRBJ2-2 TRBV7-7 TRBD2 TGTGCCAGCAGTTCCAAGCGGGAGGGCCGAAGCGGGGAGCTGTTTTTT CASSSKREGRSGELFF
. TRBJ1-1 TRBV6-5 . TGTGCCAGCAGTTATCCCGGGGGAGGGAAAACTGAAGCTTTCTTT CASSYPGGGKTEAFF
. TRBJ1-1 TRBV15 TRBD1 TGTGCCACCAGCATCCTGACAGGGGGGAACACTGAAGCTTTCTTT CATSILTGGNTEAFF
. TRBJ1-4 TRBV5-4 TRBD1 TGTGCCAGCAGCTTAGCCCGGGACAGTAATGAAAAACTGTTTTTT CASSLARDSNEKLFF
. TRBJ2-2 TRBV18 . TGTGCCAGCTCACCACGGACCGGGGGAGCCGGGAACACCGGGGAGCTGTTTTTT CASSPRTGGAGNTGELFF
. TRBJ1-1 TRBV25-1 . TGTGCCAGCAGTGGTGGAGGGCTGGGGTCGAGAGAAGCTTTCTTT CASSGGGLGSREAFF
. TRBJ1-1 TRBV7-3 . TGTGCCAGCAGCTTAAGTGCCGGGGTCGGAGCTTTCTTT CASSLSAGVGAFF
. TRBJ2-1 TRBV28 . TGTGCCAGCAGTTCTGCGGGGGCCCAGGGCAATGAGCAGTTCTTC CASSSAGAQGNEQFF
. TRBJ2-7 TRBV27 TRBD1 TGTGCCAGCAGTTTAGCAACCGGGACAGGGATCTACGAGCAGTACTTC CASSLATGTGIYEQYF
. TRBJ2-7 TRBV6-5 TRBD1 TGTGCCAGCAGGAAGGGACAGGGGGCATACGAGCAGTACTTC CASRKGQGAYEQYF
. TRBJ1-5 TRBV12-1 . TGTGCCAGCAGCTTTCAGGTACTGTCCAATCAGCCCCAGCATTTT CASSFQVLSNQPQHF
. TRBJ1-1 TRBV5-1 TRBD1 TGCGCCAGCAGCCCCTTACAGGGGGCCCTGGGCACTGAAGCTTTCTTT CASSPLQGALGTEAFF
few TRBJ1-2 TRBV19 TRBD1 TGTGCCAGTAGTATAGATCTCCAGGGGGCATTCGGTGGCTACACCTTC CASSIDLQGAFGGYTF
. TRBJ2-1 TRBV6-5 . TGTGCCAGCAGCGGGACGGGGGGCGCAAAAAATGAGCAGTTCTTC CASSGTGGAKNEQFF